This TCR beta chain is drawn from a study of T cell responses to AZD1222 COVID-19 vaccine. The assay was immunoSEQ multiplex PCR, and TCRdb's table has in-frame clones only and misses some. This sample has fewer than 150,000 clones, with roughly 88% found just once. This CDR3 has 19 residues. Germline V gene data show CDR1 as KGHSH and CDR2 as LQKENI. The ends lost 0 bases at V and 5 bases at J; junction bases unmatched: 16. Study-level results: Donors skewed white British and female; clonal diversity was possibly underestimated. Spike-specific TCR breadth and depth went up after people got two AZD1222 doses. Spike-spanning, vaccine-associated CD4 TCRs were dominant at 160-218 and 743-854. Reports indicate that nearly half of spike-specific TCRs are directed at unmutated variant regions.

With respect to this clone: Its target is unknown.

Sequenced material: peripheral blood, taken on day 0 of AZD1222 vaccination. The J gene is TRBJ2-5, the V gene TRBV18; 9 nucleotides match TRBD1. The source is an adult in good health. CDR3 sequence reads: CASSPPTGGPSKRRETQYF. The CDR3 DNA reads TGTGCCAGCTCACCACCCACAGGGGGCCCTTCTAAAAGACGGGAGACCCAGTACTTC. Full variable domain (remainder filled in from reference TRBV18 and TRBJ2-5): NAGVMQNPRHLVRRRGQEARLRCSPMKGHSHVYWYRQLPEEGLKFMVYLQKENIIDESGMPKERFSAEFPKEGPSILRIQQVVRGDSAAYFCASSPPTGGPSKRRETQYFGPGTRLLVL.